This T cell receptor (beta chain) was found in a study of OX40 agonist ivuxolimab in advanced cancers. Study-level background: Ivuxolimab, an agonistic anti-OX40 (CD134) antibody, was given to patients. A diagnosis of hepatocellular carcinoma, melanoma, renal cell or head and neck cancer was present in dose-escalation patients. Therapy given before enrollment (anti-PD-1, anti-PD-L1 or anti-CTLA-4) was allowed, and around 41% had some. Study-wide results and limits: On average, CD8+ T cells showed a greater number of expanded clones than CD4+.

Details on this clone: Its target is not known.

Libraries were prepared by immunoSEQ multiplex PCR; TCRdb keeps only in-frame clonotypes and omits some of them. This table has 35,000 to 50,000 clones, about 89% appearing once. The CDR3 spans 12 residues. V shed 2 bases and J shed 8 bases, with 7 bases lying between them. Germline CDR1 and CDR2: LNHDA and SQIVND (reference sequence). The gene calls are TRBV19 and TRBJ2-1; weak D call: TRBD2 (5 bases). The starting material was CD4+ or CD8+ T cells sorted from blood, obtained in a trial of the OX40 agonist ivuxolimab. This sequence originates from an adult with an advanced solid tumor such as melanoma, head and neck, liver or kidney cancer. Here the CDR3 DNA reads TGTGCCAGTAGTATAAAGGAGGATGAGCAGTTCTTC. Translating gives CASSIKEDEQFF.